Below are 18 T cell receptor beta chains sequenced from a single sample in a study of response to subunit inactivated influenza vaccine. TCRdb itself ran the RT-PCR reads through MiXCR, one entry per CDR3 protein. The sample has approximately 300,000 distinct CDR3 sequences; about 20% are singletons. The sample in question was PBMCs from blood, obtained less than 22 months after vaccination. The source is a man between 50 and 69 years old who received an inactivated influenza vaccine.

This chain links TRBV6-6 with TRBJ1-2; D might be TRBD1 (5 bases). The V gene's germline CDR1 is MNHNY and CDR2 SVGAGI (reference sequence). There are 11 residues in the CDR3. V lost 5 bases and J 7 bases, leaving 8 bases between the germline ends. The CDR3 here is CASSIRGGYTF. CDR3 in DNA: TGTGCCAGCAGTATAAGGGGTGGCTACACCTTC.

This clonotype was found a few times. V is TRBV7-8 and J is TRBJ2-3; possibly TRBD2 for D (6 bases). Per the germline V gene, CDR1 is SGHVS and CDR2 is FQNEAQ. The CDR3 length is 15 residues. V lost 0 bases and J lost 0, with 7 bases in between. The DNA for the CDR3 is TGTGCCAGCAGCTTAGCTGGGACTAGCACAGATACGCAGTATTTT. Translated, it gives CASSLAGTSTDTQYF. Filled out from reference TRBV7-8 and TRBJ2-3, the complete variable domain reads GAGVSQSPRYKVAKRGQDVALRCDPISGHVSLFWYQQALGQGPEFLTYFQNEAQLDKSGLPSDRFFAERPEGSVSTLKIQRTQQEDSAVYLCASSLAGTSTDTQYFGPGTRLTVL.

The rearrangement uses TRBV28 and TRBJ2-1, with TRBD2 identical over 7 bases. Germline CDR1 and CDR2: MDHEN and SYDVKM. This CDR3 contains 15 residues. The V and J ends lost 6 bases and 5 bases, in that order; junction bases with no gene match: 10. CDR3 nucleotide sequence: TGTGCCAGCAGGGGGGGGAGCCCGCTGGACAATGAGCAGTTCTTC. As protein: CASRGGSPLDNEQFF.

The V and J genes are TRBV5-1 and TRBJ2-7, with TRBD1 matching over 9 bases. This CDR3 has 14 residues. Losses at the gene ends were 3 bases for V and 6 bases for J; bases not matched to a gene: 7. Per germline, CDR1 SGHRS and CDR2 YFSETQ. CDR3 nucleotides: TGCGCCAGCAGCTGGACAGGGGAGATGGGCGAGCAGTACTTC. Translated, it gives CASSWTGEMGEQYF.

The sample holds one count of this clonotype. The V gene is TRBV20-1, the J gene TRBJ2-7; 8 positions agree with TRBD2. Germline assignment: CDR1 DFQATT and CDR2 SNEGSKA (reference sequence). CDR3 size: 12 residues. V dropped 5 bases and J dropped 4; count of bases not matched to a gene: 4. CDR3 bases: TGCAGTGCTGAGCGGGAGAGGTACGAGCAGTACTTC. Amino acids: CSAERERYEQYF.

This sequence joins TRBV12-3 or TRBV12-4 and TRBJ1-4, with D maybe TRBD1 (6 bases). This CDR3 is built from 15 residues. Trimming cost V 1 base and J 7 bases, with 13 bases left between them. The DNA of the CDR3 is TGTGCCAGCAGTTTAGGGGGGGGCGCCGGTGAAAAACTGTTTTTT. Translation gives CASSLGGGAGEKLFF.

This clonotype has only a few counts. The chain couples TRBV7-9 to TRBJ2-2; 10 nucleotides match TRBD2. Looked up from germline, CDR1 is SEHNR and CDR2 is FQNEAQ (reference sequence). V lost 5 bases, J lost 2 bases, and 5 bases stayed unmatched. The CDR3 has 16 residues. The CDR3 loop is CASSPRTSGNTGELFF. As DNA, the CDR3 is TGTGCCAGCAGCCCACGGACTAGCGGAAACACCGGGGAGCTGTTTTTT.

This clonotype was recorded a few times. This chain connects TRBV12-3 or TRBV12-4 to TRBJ1-6, with 8 bases fitting TRBD1. The CDR3 has 15 amino acids. V trimming: 5 bases; J trimming: 8 bases; junction bases outside the gene matches: 8. The CDR3 nucleotides are TGTGCCAGCAGTCCCCAGGGGGCGATTGATTCACCCCTCCACTTT. Translating gives CASSPQGAIDSPLHF.

In the case of this clonotype: Just one base apart from a much larger clone, this may be a read error. The J gene is TRBJ1-2, the V gene TRBV29-1; D might be TRBD1 (6 bases). CDR3 length equals 13 residues. V lost 0 bases and J lost 4, with 9 bases in between. Per germline, CDR1 SQVTM and CDR2 ANQGSEA. This CDR3 is CSVEDRGSYGYTF. DNA for the CDR3: TGCAGCGTTGAAGACAGGGGCTCCTATGGCTACACCTTC. Full variable domain (rest looked up from reference TRBV29-1 and TRBJ1-2): SAVISQKPSRDICQRGTSLTIQCQVDSQVTMMFWYRQQPGQSLTLIATANQGSEATYESGFVIDKFPISRPNLTFSTLTVSNMSPEDSSIYLCSVEDRGSYGYTFGSGTRLTVV.

This clonotype has only a few counts. This chain uses TRBV9 with TRBJ1-6, with TRBD1 matching 8 bases. Germline CDR1 reads SGDLS; CDR2 reads YYNGEE. Unmatched junction bases numbered 7, after V lost 4 bases and J lost 7 bases. The CDR3 is made up of 15 amino acids. The CDR3 nucleotides read TGTGCCAGCAGCACTACGGGACAGGAGAATTCACCCCTCCACTTT. Protein: CASSTTGQENSPLHF.

This clonotype was detected a few times. This chain joins TRBV20-1 and TRBJ1-4; D not resolved. The CDR3 loop spans 14 amino acids. The ends were cut back, 4 bases at V and 0 bases at J, with 9 bases in the middle. Germline V CDR1 and CDR2: DFQATT, SNEGSKA (reference sequence). CDR3 nucleotides: TGCAGTGCTACCCGGACGGCAACTAATGAAAAACTGTTTTTT. It codes for CSATRTATNEKLFF.

In its sample, this clonotype was seen many times. The rearrangement links TRBV10-3 to TRBJ1-5, with 9 bases identical to TRBD1. Looked up from germline, CDR1 is ENHRY and CDR2 is SYGVKD. The CDR3 totals 13 residues. The V gene end was trimmed by 10 bases and the J gene end by 5 bases; junction bases not matched to a gene: 6. CDR3 loop: CATTGGVDQPQHF. Here the CDR3 DNA reads TGTGCCACAACAGGGGGCGTAGATCAGCCCCAGCATTTT.

A single count supports this clonotype. V gene TRBV28 combines with J gene TRBJ2-5; 7 bases fit TRBD1. The trim removed 5 bases at V and 4 bases at J, leaving 13 bases unmatched. The CDR3 length is 16 residues. From germline, CDR1 is MDHEN and CDR2 SYDVKM. CDR3 DNA: TGTGCCAGCAGTCCGATTACCGGGACAGCAAGAGAGACCCAGTACTTC. As protein: CASSPITGTARETQYF. The whole variable domain, remainder taken from reference TRBV28 and TRBJ2-5, is DVKVTQSSRYLVKRTGEKVFLECVQDMDHENMFWYRQDPGLGLRLIYFSYDVKMKEKGDIPEGYSVSREKKERFSLILESASTNQTSMYLCASSPITGTARETQYFGPGTRLLVL.

There are a few counts of this clonotype. V and J are TRBV11-3 and TRBJ2-2; 8 positions agree with TRBD2. This CDR3 is 16 amino acids long. V was pared by 3 bases and J by 7 bases, with 10 bases of the junction left unmatched. CDR1 is SGHNT and CDR2 is YENEEA in the germline V gene. This CDR3 reads CASSFTVQREFGELFF. CDR3 sequence (DNA): TGTGCCAGCAGCTTCACTGTCCAGCGGGAGTTCGGGGAGCTGTTTTTT.

The chain joins TRBV4-3 to TRBJ1-2; no firm D call. Trimming removed 0 bases from V and 4 bases from J, with 12 bases in between. Germline V lookup: CDR1 LGHNA, CDR2 YSLEER. This CDR3 has 15 amino acids. In DNA, the CDR3 is TGCGCCAGCAGCCAAGATTTCCCGGAGGCCTATGGCTACACCTTC. It codes for CASSQDFPEAYGYTF.

This chain's CDR3 is CSAESGSGSLNEQFF. Here the CDR3 DNA reads TGCAGTGCCGAGTCTGGCAGTGGGAGTTTGAATGAGCAGTTCTTC. This chain joins TRBV20-1 and TRBJ2-1; tentative D call: TRBD2 (5 bases). The CDR3 is made up of 15 amino acids. The germline V gene encodes CDR1 DFQATT and CDR2 SNEGSKA (reference sequence). V shed 6 bases and J shed 7 bases, with 22 bases lying between them.

This clonotype was counted between two and nine times. V is TRBV28 and J is TRBJ2-1, with TRBD1 identical over 10 bases. Per the germline V gene, CDR1 is MDHEN and CDR2 is SYDVKM. The CDR3 consists of 16 residues. V was clipped by 4 bases and J by 7 bases; unmatched bases: 10. The DNA for the CDR3 is TGTGCCAGCAGTTCGGTAGACAGGGGGCTAAGGAATGAGCAGTTCTTC. Translating gives CASSSVDRGLRNEQFF.

This clonotype was recorded only once. The chain has TRBV20-1 and TRBJ2-3, with D uncertain. CDR1 and CDR2 (germline): DFQATT, SNEGSKA (reference sequence). The CDR3 length is 11 residues. The germline V and J ends were trimmed by 3 bases and 2 bases, with 3 bases remaining between them. The CDR3 DNA is TGCAGTGCTAGCGACACAGATACGCAGTATTTT. Protein sequence: CSASDTDTQYF.